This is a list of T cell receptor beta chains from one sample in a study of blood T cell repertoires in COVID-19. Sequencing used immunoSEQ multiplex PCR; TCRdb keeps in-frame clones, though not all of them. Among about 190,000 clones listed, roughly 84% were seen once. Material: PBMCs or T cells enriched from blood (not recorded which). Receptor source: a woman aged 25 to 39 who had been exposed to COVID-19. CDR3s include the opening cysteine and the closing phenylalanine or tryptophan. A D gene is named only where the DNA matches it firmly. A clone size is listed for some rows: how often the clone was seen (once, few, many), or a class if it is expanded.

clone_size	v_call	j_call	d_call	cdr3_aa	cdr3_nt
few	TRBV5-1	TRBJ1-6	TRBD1	CASSGRTGDNSPLHF	TGCGCCAGCAGCGGGAGGACAGGGGATAATTCACCCCTCCACTTT
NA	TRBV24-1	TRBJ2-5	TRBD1	CATSDTRDRGGETQYF	TGTGCCACCAGTGACACGCGGGACAGGGGTGGAGAGACCCAGTACTTC
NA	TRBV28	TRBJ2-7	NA	CASSYDDHSSYEQYF	TGTGCCAGCAGTTACGACGACCACAGCTCCTACGAGCAGTACTTC
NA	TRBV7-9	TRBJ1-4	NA	CASSLGRGGHNEKLFF	TGTGCCAGCAGCTTAGGGCGGGGGGGACATAATGAAAAACTGTTTTTT
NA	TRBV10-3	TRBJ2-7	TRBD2	CAISESLRRGTYEQYF	TGTGCCATCAGTGAGTCGCTCCGGCGGGGGACCTACGAGCAGTACTTC
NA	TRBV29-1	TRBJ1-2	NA	CSAQEGTYGYTF	TGCAGCGCCCAGGAGGGTACCTATGGCTACACCTTC
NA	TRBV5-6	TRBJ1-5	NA	CASTYYREQNQPQHF	TGTGCCAGCACCTATTACAGGGAACAGAATCAGCCCCAGCATTTT
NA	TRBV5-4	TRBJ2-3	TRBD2	CASTTSGGPHTDTQYF	TGTGCCAGCACGACTAGCGGGGGGCCACACACAGATACGCAGTATTTT
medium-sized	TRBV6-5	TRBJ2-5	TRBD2	CASSHWGGIQETQYF	TGTGCCAGCAGCCATTGGGGGGGGATCCAAGAGACCCAGTACTTC
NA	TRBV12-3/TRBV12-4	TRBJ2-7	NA	CASSFGTYEQYF	TGTGCCAGCAGTTTTGGCACCTACGAGCAGTACTTC
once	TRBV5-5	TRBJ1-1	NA	CASSPWNTEAFF	TGTGCCAGCAGCCCCTGGAACACTGAAGCTTTCTTT
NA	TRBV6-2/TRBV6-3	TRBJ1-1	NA	CASSPQGRRTEAFF	TGTGCCAGCAGTCCCCAGGGTCGTCGGACTGAAGCTTTCTTT
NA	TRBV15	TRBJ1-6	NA	CATSRAKMSDKYNSPLHF	TGTGCCACCAGCAGAGCTAAAATGAGTGACAAGTATAATTCACCCCTCCACTTT
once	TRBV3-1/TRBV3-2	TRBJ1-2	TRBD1	CASSQLQGDYGYTF	TGTGCCAGCAGCCAATTACAGGGGGACTATGGCTACACCTTC
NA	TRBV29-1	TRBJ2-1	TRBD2	CSGLGAGSTNEQFF	TGCAGCGGTCTAGGAGCGGGGTCGACAAATGAGCAGTTCTTC
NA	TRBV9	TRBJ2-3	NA	CASSVEGVRTDTQYF	TGTGCCAGCAGCGTAGAGGGGGTTCGCACAGATACGCAGTATTTT
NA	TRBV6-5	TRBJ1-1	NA	CASSVGGAGAFF	TGTGCCAGCAGCGTGGGCGGGGCAGGCGCTTTCTTT
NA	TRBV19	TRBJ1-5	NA	CASTSGQYSNQPQHF	TGTGCCAGTACCTCAGGACAGTATAGCAATCAGCCCCAGCATTTT
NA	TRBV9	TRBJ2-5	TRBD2	CASSVTSGGARETQYF	TGTGCCAGCAGCGTGACTAGCGGGGGGGCCCGAGAGACCCAGTACTTC
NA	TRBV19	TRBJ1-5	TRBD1	CASSVRQGEIQHF	TGTGCCAGTAGTGTTCGACAGGGGGAAATCCAGCATTTT
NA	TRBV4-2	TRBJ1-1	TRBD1	CASSQDRTGYTEAFF	TGTGCCAGCAGCCAAGATCGGACAGGGTACACTGAAGCTTTCTTT
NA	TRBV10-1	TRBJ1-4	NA	CASSEDSADEKLFF	TGCGCCAGCAGTGAGGACTCTGCGGATGAAAAACTGTTTTTT
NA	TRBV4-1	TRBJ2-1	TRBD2	CASSQVRTSYKNEQFF	TGCGCCAGCAGCCAAGTCCGGACTAGCTACAAGAATGAGCAGTTCTTC
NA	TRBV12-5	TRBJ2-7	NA	CASGFLYEQYF	TGTGCTAGTGGTTTCCTCTACGAGCAGTACTTC
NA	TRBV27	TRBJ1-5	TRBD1	CASSLSGTGGVLAQHF	TGTGCCAGCAGTTTATCCGGGACAGGGGGGGTCTTGGCCCAGCATTTT
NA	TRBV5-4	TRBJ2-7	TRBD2	CASSQGLVVSYEQYF	TGTGCCAGCAGCCAGGGACTAGTTGTGTCCTACGAGCAGTACTTC
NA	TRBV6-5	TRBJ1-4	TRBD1	CASSYSQGAGEKLFF	TGTGCCAGCAGTTACTCACAGGGGGCGGGTGAAAAACTGTTTTTT
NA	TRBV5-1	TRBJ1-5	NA	CASSLAGVSNQPQHF	TGCGCCAGCAGCTTGGCAGGGGTTAGCAATCAGCCCCAGCATTTT
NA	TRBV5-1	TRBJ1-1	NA	CASSVNGGEAFF	TGCGCCAGCAGCGTTAACGGAGGTGAAGCTTTCTTT
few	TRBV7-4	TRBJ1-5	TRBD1	CASRRDRHNQPQHF	TGTGCCAGCAGACGGGACAGACACAATCAGCCCCAGCATTTT
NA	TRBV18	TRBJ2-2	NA	CASSPLGTTGELFF	TGTGCCAGCTCACCCCTAGGAACGACCGGGGAGCTGTTTTTT
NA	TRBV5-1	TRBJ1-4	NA	CAEGGQSDEKLFF	TGCGCCGAGGGGGGGCAGTCTGATGAAAAACTGTTTTTT
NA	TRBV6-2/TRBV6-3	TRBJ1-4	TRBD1	CASSRDRGFEKLFF	TGTGCCAGCAGCCGGGACAGGGGGTTTGAAAAACTGTTTTTT
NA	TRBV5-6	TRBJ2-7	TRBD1	CASSFGTGFEEQYF	TGTGCCAGCAGCTTCGGGACAGGGTTTGAAGAGCAGTACTTC
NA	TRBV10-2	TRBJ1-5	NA	CASSGPGYYSNQPQHF	TGCGCCAGCAGTGGACCCGGATACTATAGCAATCAGCCCCAGCATTTT
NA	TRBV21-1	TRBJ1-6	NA	CASSKVSRGSPLHF	TGTGCCAGCAGCAAGGTGTCCCGAGGGTCACCCCTCCACTTT
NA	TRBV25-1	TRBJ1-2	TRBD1	CASSEGQGINYGYTF	TGTGCCAGCAGTGAGGGACAGGGGATTAACTATGGCTACACCTTC